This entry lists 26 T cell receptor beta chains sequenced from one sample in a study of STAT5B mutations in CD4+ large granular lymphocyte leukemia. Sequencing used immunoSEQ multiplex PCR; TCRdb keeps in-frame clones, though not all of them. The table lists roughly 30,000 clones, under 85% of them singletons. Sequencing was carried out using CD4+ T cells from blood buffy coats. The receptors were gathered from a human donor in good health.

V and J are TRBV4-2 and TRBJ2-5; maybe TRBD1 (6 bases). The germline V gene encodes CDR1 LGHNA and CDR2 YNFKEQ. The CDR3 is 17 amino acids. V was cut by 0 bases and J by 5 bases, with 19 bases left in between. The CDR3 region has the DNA TGTGCCAGCAGCCAAGAGTCGTCCGCTTCTAGGGGGGAGACCCAGTACTTC. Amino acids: CASSQESSASRGETQYF.

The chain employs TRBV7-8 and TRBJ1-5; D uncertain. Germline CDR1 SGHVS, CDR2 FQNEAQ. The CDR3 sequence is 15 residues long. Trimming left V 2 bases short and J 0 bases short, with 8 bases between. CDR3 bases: TGTGCCAGCAGCTTACTCCGGAATAGCAATCAGCCCCAGCATTTT. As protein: CASSLLRNSNQPQHF.

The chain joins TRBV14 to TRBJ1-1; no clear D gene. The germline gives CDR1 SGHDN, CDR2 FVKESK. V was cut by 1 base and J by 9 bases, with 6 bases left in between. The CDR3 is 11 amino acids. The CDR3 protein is CASSQVTKAFF. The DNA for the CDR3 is TGTGCCAGCAGCCAAGTGACTAAAGCTTTCTTT.

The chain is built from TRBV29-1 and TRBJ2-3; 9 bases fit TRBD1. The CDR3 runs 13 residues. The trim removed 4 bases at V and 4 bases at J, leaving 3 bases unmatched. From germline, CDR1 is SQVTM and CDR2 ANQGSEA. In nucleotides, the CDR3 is TGCAGCGTTGCGACAGGGGGGGCAGATACGCAGTATTTT. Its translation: CSVATGGADTQYF.

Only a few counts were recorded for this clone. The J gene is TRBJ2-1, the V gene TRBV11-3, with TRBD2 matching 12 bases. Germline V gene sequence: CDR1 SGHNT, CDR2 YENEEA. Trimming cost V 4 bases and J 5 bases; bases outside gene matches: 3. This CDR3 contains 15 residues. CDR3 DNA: TGTGCCAGCAGCTCAGGACTAGCGGGGAACAATGAGCAGTTCTTC. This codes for CASSSGLAGNNEQFF.

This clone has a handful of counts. CDR3 loop: CASSQGSGGGNQPQHF. CDR3 sequence (DNA): TGCGCCAGCAGCCAAGGGTCCGGGGGTGGCAATCAGCCCCAGCATTTT. The chain uses TRBV4-1 and TRBJ1-5; a possible D gene is TRBD1 (5 bases). Deletions cut 1 base from V and 2 bases from J, with 12 bases between. This CDR3 has 16 residues. The germline V gene encodes CDR1 MGHRA and CDR2 YSYEKL.

CDR3 DNA: TGTGCCAGCAGTTTGGGGTTTGGGACAGATACGCAGTATTTT. Translated: CASSLGFGTDTQYF. The chain couples TRBV28 to TRBJ2-3, with no clear D. The CDR3 extends over 14 amino acids. Per germline, CDR1 MDHEN and CDR2 SYDVKM. V shed 3 bases and J shed 3 bases, with 10 bases lying between them.

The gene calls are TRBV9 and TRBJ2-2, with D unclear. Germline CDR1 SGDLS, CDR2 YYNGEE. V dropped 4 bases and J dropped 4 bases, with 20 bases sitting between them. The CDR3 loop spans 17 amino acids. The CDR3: CASSSAPQLPGTGELFF. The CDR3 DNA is TGTGCCAGCAGCTCCGCCCCCCAGCTACCGGGCACCGGGGAGCTGTTTTTT.

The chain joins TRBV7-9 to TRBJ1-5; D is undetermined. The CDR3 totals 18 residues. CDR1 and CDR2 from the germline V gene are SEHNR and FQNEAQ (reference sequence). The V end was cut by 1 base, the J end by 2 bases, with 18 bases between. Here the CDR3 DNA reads TGTGCCAGCAGCTTAGGGGTTGGCGGCAGGACGGGCAATCAGCCCCAGCATTTT. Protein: CASSLGVGGRTGNQPQHF. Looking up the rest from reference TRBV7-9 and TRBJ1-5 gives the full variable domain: DTGVSQNPRHKITKRGQNVTFRCDPISEHNRLYWYRQTLGQGPEFLTYFQNEAQLEKSRLLSDRFSAERPKGSFSTLEIQRTEQGDSAMYLCASSLGVGGRTGNQPQHFGDGTRLSIL.

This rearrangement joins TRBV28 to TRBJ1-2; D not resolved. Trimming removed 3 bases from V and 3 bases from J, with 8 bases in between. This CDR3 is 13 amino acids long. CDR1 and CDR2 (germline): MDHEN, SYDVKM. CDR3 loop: CASSLPSDYGYTF. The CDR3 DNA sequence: TGTGCCAGCAGTTTGCCAAGCGACTATGGCTACACCTTC.

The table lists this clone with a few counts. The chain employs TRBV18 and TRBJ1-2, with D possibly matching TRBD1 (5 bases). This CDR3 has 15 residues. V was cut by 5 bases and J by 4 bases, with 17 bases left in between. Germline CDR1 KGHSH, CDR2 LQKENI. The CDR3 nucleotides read TGTGCCAGCTCATCCGGCGCTAGGGGAGTCTATGGCTACACCTTC. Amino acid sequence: CASSSGARGVYGYTF.

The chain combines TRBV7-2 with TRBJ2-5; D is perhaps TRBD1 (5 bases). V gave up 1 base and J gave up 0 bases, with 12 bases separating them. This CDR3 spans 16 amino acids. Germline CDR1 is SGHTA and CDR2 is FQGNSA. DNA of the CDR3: TGTGCCAGCAGCTTAGTTTCATCAGGGAACCAAGAGACCCAGTACTTC. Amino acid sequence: CASSLVSSGNQETQYF. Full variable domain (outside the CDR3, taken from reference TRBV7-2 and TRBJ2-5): GAGVSQSPSNKVTEKGKDVELRCDPISGHTALYWYRQSLGQGLEFLIYFQGNSAPDKSGLPSDRFSAERTGGSVSTLTIQRTQQEDSAVYLCASSLVSSGNQETQYFGPGTRLLVL.

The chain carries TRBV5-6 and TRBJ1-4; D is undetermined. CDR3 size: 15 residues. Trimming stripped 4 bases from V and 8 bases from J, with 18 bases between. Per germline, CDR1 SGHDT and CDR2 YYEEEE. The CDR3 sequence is CASSLAGSGREKLFF. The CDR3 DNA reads TGTGCCAGCAGCCTGGCAGGCAGCGGCCGAGAAAAACTGTTTTTT.

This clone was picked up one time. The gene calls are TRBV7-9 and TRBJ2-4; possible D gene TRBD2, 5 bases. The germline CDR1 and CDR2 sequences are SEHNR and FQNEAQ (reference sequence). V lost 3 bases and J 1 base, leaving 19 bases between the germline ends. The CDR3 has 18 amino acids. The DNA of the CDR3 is TGTGCCAGCAGCTTGGATCGGGCTTCGTGGGAGGCCAAAAACATTCAGTACTTC. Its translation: CASSLDRASWEAKNIQYF.

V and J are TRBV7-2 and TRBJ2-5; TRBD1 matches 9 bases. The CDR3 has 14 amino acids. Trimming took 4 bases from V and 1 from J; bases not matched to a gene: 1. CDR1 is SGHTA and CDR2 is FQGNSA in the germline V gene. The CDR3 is CASSSGQGQETQYF. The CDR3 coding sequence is TGTGCCAGCAGCTCGGGACAGGGCCAAGAGACCCAGTACTTC.

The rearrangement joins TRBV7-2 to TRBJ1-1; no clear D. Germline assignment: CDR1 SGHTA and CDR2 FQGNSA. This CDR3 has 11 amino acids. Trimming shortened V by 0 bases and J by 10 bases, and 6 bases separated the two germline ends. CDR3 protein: CASSLAVRAFF. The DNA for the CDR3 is TGTGCCAGCAGCTTAGCTGTAAGAGCTTTCTTT.

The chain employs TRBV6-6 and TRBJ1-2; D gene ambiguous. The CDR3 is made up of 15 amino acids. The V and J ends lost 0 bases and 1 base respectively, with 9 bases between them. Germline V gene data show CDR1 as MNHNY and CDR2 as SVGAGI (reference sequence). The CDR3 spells CASSYSSAYNYGYTF. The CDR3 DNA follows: TGTGCCAGCAGTTACTCCTCGGCCTATAACTATGGCTACACCTTC.

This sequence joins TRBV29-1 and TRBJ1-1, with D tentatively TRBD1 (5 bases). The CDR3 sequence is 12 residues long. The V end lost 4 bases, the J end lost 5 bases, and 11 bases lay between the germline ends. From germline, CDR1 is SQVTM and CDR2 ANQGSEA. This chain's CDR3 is CSVGDLSTEAFF. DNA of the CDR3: TGCAGCGTTGGGGACCTGAGTACTGAAGCTTTCTTT.

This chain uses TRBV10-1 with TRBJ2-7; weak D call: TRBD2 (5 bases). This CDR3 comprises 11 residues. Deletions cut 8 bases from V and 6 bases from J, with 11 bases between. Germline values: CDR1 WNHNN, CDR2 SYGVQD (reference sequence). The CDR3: CASRPGCEQYV. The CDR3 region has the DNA TGCGCCAGCCGGCCGGGGTGCGAGCAGTACGTC.

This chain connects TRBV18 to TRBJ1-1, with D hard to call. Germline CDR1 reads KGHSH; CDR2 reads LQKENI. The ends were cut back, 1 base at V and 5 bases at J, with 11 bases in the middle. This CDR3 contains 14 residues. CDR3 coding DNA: TGTGCCAGCTCACCACAACCGGCTGGGACTGAAGCTTTCTTT. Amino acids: CASSPQPAGTEAFF.

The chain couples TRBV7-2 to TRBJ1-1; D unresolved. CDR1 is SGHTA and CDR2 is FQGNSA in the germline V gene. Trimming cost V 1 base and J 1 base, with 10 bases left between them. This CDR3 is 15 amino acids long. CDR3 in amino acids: CASSLDGRTNTEAFF. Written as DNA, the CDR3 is TGTGCCAGCAGCTTAGATGGCAGGACGAACACTGAAGCTTTCTTT.

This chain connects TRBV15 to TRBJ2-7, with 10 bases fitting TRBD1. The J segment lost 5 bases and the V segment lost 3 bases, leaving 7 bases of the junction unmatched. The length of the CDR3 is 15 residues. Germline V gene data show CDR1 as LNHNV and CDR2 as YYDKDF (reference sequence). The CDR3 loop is CATSRGTGERDEQYV. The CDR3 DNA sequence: TGTGCCACCAGCAGGGGGACAGGGGAGAGAGACGAGCAGTACGTC.

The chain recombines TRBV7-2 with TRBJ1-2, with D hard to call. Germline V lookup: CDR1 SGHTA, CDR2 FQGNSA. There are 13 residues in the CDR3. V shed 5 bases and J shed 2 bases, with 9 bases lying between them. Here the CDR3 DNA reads TGTGCCAGCAGCCCGGACCTCAACTATGGCTACACCTTC. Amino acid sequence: CASSPDLNYGYTF.

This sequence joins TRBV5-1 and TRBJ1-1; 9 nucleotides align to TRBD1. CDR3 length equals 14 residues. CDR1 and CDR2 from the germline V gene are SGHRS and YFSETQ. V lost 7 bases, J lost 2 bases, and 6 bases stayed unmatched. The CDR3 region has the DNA TGCGCCAGCGGAGTGACAGGGGGAAACACTGAAGCTTTCTTT. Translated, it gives CASGVTGGNTEAFF. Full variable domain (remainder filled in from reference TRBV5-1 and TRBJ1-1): KAGVTQTPRYLIKTRGQQVTLSCSPISGHRSVSWYQQTPGQGLQFLFEYFSETQRNKGNFPGRFSGRQFSNSRSEMNVSTLELGDSALYLCASGVTGGNTEAFFGQGTRLTVV.

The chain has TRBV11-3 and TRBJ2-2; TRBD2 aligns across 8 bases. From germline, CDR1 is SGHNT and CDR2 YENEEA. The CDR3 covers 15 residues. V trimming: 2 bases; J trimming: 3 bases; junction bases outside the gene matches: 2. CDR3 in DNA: TGTGCCAGCAGCTTATTTAGCGGGGACACCGGGGAGCTGTTTTTT. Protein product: CASSLFSGDTGELFF.

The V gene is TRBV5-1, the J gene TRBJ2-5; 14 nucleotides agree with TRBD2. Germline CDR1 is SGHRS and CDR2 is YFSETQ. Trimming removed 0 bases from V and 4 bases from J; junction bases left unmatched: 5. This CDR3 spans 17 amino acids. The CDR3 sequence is CASSLGGTSGRRETQYF. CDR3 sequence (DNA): TGCGCCAGCAGCTTGGGGGGGACTAGCGGGAGACGAGAGACCCAGTACTTC.